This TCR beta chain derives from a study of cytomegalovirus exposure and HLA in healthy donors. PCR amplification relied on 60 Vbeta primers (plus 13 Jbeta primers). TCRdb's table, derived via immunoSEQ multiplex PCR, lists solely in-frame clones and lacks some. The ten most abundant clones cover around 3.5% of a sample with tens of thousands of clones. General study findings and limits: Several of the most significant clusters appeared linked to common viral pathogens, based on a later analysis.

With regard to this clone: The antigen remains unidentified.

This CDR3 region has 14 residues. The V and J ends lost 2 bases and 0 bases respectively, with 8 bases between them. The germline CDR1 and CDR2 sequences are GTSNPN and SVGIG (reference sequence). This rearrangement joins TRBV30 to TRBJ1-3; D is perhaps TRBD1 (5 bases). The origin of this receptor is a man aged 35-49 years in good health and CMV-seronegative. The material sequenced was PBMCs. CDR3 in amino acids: CAWSRGSSGNTIYF. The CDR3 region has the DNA TGTGCCTGGAGTAGGGGTTCCTCTGGAAACACCATATATTTT.